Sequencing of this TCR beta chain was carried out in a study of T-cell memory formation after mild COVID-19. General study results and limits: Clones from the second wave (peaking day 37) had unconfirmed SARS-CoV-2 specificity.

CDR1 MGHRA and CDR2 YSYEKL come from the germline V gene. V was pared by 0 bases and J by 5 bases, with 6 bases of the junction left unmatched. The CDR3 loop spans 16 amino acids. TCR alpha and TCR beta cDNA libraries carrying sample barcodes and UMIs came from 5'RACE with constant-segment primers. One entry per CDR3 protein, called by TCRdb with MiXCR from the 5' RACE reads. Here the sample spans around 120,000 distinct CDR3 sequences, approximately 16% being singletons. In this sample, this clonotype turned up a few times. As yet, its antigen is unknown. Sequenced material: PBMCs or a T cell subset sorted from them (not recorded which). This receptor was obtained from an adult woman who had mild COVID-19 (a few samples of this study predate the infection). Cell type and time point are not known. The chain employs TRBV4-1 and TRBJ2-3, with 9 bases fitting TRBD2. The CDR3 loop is CASSQEGLAGRDTQYF. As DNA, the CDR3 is TGCGCCAGCAGCCAAGAAGGCCTAGCGGGACGAGATACGCAGTATTTT.